This entry features one TCR beta chain sequence. Its recognized antigen is unknown. Base quality data are lacking; no much larger clone is found one base away. For the CD8 naive samples, CD45RO-negative cells were positively selected for CCR7, yielding a CD45RA+CCR7+ population from which TemRA cells were excluded. The donors were healthy, HIV-negative adults who had no recently reported acute infections or vaccinations. Only Caucasian adults living in Nashville, Tennessee, USA were represented among the donors. After blood collection by leukapheresis, PBMCs were isolated using Ficoll-Histopaque density gradient centrifugation and then cryopreserved in the vapor phase of liquid nitrogen. Analytical flow cytometry was used to check the purity and quantity of each magnetically sorted T cell population. Each sorted fraction had its genomic DNA isolated and then quantified by UV absorbance on a Nanodrop 2000c.

This sample was taken from a study of shared clonotypes between healthy human individuals (TCRdb year 2020). About the full investigation: A few men and two women, aged 18 to 49 years, made up the cohort. Per donor, three plates each were used for CD4 naive and CD4 memory, two for CD8 naive, and one for CD8 memory. To estimate repertoire size and how much clonotypes are shared between individuals, the study performed deep sequencing of blood TCR repertoires from roughly five healthy adults. Per donor, leukapheresis produced somewhere between about 0.94 and 10 billion PBMCs. Libraries were prepared and TCR repertoires were sequenced by different laboratories using diverse techniques, in order to increase sequencing depth and limit assay-specific biases. General study outcomes and caveats: Rarefaction of sorted-subset datasets indicated incomplete sequencing despite the large sequencing depth. Higher generation probabilities were observed for clonotypes shared by all four sorted-subset donors than for non-shared clonotypes. Sampling was restricted to blood, and TCR repertoires in tissues likely differ from the TCR repertoires found in blood. Based on pairwise subsampling, the degree of clonotype sharing among donors was expected to be affected by sequencing depth. Because the study included only a small number of donors, the genetic and exposure-history diversity represented was limited. Sharing across a few donors was observed for around 5% of naive CD4, about 4% of naive CD8, 2.3% of memory CD4, and about 0.4% of memory CD8 clonotypes. Naive subsets generally had larger estimated clonotype richness than memory subsets.

TCR CDR3 regions were amplified from genomic DNA by multiplex PCR using the deep immunoSEQ assay. For each cell subset, the extracted genomic DNA was distributed evenly across all wells of several immunoSEQ 96-well plates, and each plate served as one replicate. For sorted subsets, each replicate PCR was loaded with 150 to 250 ng genomic DNA, equivalent to some 27,000 T cell genomes. Purified libraries were quantified with a Qubit 3.0 fluorometer, sized on a Bioanalyzer 2100, and re-quantified with the KAPA Library Quantification kit. A separate single-read 150-cycle Illumina NextSeq 550 flow cell was used to sequence each immunoSEQ 96-well plate. The source study handled its data this way. The immunoSEQ output contained only junctional sequences without quality scores, so filtering could not match that applied to full-length reads. To assign V/J genes and CDR3, sequences were annotated against IMGT germline references using PyIR, a Python wrapper for IgBLAST v1.9. Reads were filtered out if the reads had weak V/J assignments (E-value above 1e-6), no CDR3, stop codons, out-of-frame junctions, or ambiguous translated residues. V3J clonotypes were defined as sequences sharing the same inferred V gene, J gene, and CDR3 amino acid sequence. To compute the percentage overlap between repertoires, the number of shared unique clonotypes was divided by the size of the smaller repertoire. Richness of each repertoire was evaluated using RTK rarefaction, the Chao1 estimator, and Recon v2.1 estimates of unobserved clonotypes. OLGA was used to compute generation probabilities for all TCRbeta clonotypes that the gDNA method yielded from a few donors. What TCRdb holds here is the immuneACCESS table cut down to in-frame rearrangements. Part of the clones is not present; checked against another copy, under half of the missing clones reflect an unresolved V gene, and the others are unexplained. Clone size and V and J calls were adopted from that table, with D and trimming inferred from the DNA. In this sample the table shows approximately 600,000 clones, roughly 95% of which occur a single time. Over 0.09% of the sample goes to the ten largest clones.

Input material: naive CD8+ T cells sorted from blood. The sample's cell subset or site label, decoded: CD45RA+CCR7+. The source is a woman aged 25 to 39 in good health.

The CDR3 region: CASSADLQGAFYGYTF. The DNA sequence is given as TGTGCCAGCAGCGCGGATCTTCAGGGGGCCTTCTATGGCTACACCTTC. This chain joins TRBV9 to TRBJ1-2; 8 middle bases align to TRBD1. The germline V and J ends show losses of 3 bases and 4 bases respectively, and no gene match explains 11 bases of the junction. Its CDR3 holds 16 amino acids, cysteine through phenylalanine. The CDR3 DNA has 48 bases and is translated from base 1. The germline V gene gives CDR1 as SGDLS and CDR2 as YYNGEE.